Below, 9 T cell receptor beta chains from the same sample are listed, as sequenced in a study of blood T cells in healthy people across ages (dated by TCRdb to between 2014 and 2017). The library relied on 5' RACE. Data came from an Illumina HiSeq 2500. A second PCR of about 7 to 12 cycles was run with a J-beta primer mix and a sample-barcoded 5' primer. The public reads were quality trimmed at Q25 with fastp and then assembled into clones with MiXCR by TCRdb, keeping productive beta chains. When rows share a CDR3 protein, they turn into one entry using the most common DNA and genes. The sample profile shows around 1.5 million distinct CDR3 sequences; roughly 60% of them were found once. The top ten clonotypes cover roughly 6.3% of the sample. Sequenced input: blood. The receptors were gathered from a man in his late teens or twenties in good health.

The chain couples TRBV25-1 to TRBJ2-7, with D possibly TRBD2 on 6 matching bases. Germline V gives CDR1 MGHDK, CDR2 SYGVNS. This CDR3 is 15 amino acids long. The V gene lost 1 base and the J gene lost 2 bases, with 12 bases spanning the gap. CDR3 DNA: TGTGCCAGCAGTGAATCGCGGGGAACGGCCTACGAGCAGTACTTC. Translation gives CASSESRGTAYEQYF.

The V call is TRBV9, the J call TRBJ1-6, with 8 bases identical to TRBD1. CDR3 length equals 14 residues. CDR1 and CDR2 from the germline V gene are SGDLS and YYNGEE. J lost 8 bases, V lost 3 bases, and 4 bases had no gene match. The CDR3 sequence is CASSEGQGYSPLHF. For the CDR3, the DNA is TGTGCCAGCAGCGAAGGACAGGGATATTCACCCCTCCACTTT.

The sample holds a few counts of this clonotype. The chain is built from TRBV29-1 and TRBJ2-1; the D gene is possibly TRBD1 (5 bases). The CDR3 loop spans 15 amino acids. The germline V and J ends were trimmed by 7 bases and 5 bases, with 21 bases remaining between them. Germline CDR1 SQVTM, CDR2 ANQGSEA. The CDR3 nucleotides are TGCAGCGGTCCGCTGGGGCGGAACCAAGACAATGAGCAGTTCTTC. This codes for CSGPLGRNQDNEQFF.

The rearrangement uses TRBV28 and TRBJ1-1; no definite D call. The CDR3 length is 11 residues. From germline, CDR1 is MDHEN and CDR2 SYDVKM. Trimming removed 8 bases at V and 6 bases at J, with 10 bases between. The CDR3 spells CASGLSPEAFF. The CDR3, as DNA: TGTGCCAGCGGCCTCAGCCCTGAAGCTTTCTTT.

This clonotype was counted between two and nine times. The chain recombines TRBV12-5 with TRBJ2-3; D possibly corresponds to TRBD2 (5 bases). The V end lost 5 bases, the J end lost 2 bases, and 11 bases lay between the germline ends. The CDR3 has 14 amino acids. CDR1 and CDR2 (germline): LGHNT, FRNRAP. CDR3 nucleotides: TGTGCTAGTGGTCCCGGGGAAGTCACAGATACGCAGTATTTT. It translates to CASGPGEVTDTQYF.

The table lists this clonotype with a few counts. This chain uses TRBV20-1 with TRBJ2-4; D could derive from TRBD1 or TRBD2 (5 bases each). TRBJ2-7 explains the end of the DNA better; the J call may be wrong. Germline-derived CDR1 and CDR2 are DFQATT and SNEGSKA (reference sequence). The CDR3 length is 14 residues. The CDR3 is CSARRDGASYEQYF. The CDR3 DNA follows: TGCAGTGCTAGACGGGACGGGGCCTCCTACGAGCAGTACTTC.

This rearrangement joins TRBV29-1 to TRBJ1-1; D possibly corresponds to TRBD1 (6 bases). Trimming stripped 3 bases from V and 5 bases from J, with 13 bases between. Germline V lookup: CDR1 SQVTM, CDR2 ANQGSEA. This CDR3 comprises 13 residues. The CDR3 coding sequence is TGCAGCGTTGAGTGGGGGGCTGGTACTGAAGCTTTCTTT. This codes for CSVEWGAGTEAFF.

The V call is TRBV7-9, the J call TRBJ2-1; 8 bases are a match to TRBD2. Germline V gives CDR1 SEHNR, CDR2 FQNEAQ (reference sequence). Losses at the gene ends were 4 bases for V and 12 bases for J; bases not matched to a gene: 17. The CDR3 loop spans 16 amino acids. Here the CDR3 DNA reads TGTGCCAGCAGCTCACAGGGTAGCGGGGTCTGGCTGGGGCAGTTCTTC. Translation gives CASSSQGSGVWLGQFF.

A few counts support this clonotype. The CDR3 DNA follows: TGCGCCAGCAGCCGGGGACTAGCGGGAAGTGATGAGCAGTTCTTC. Its translation: CASSRGLAGSDEQFF. The chain employs TRBV5-1 and TRBJ2-1; 13 bases line up with TRBD2. After removal of 4 bases from V and 8 bases from J, the junction contained 6 bases not matched to a gene. This CDR3 comprises 15 residues. CDR1 is SGHRS, CDR2 YFSETQ, per germline.